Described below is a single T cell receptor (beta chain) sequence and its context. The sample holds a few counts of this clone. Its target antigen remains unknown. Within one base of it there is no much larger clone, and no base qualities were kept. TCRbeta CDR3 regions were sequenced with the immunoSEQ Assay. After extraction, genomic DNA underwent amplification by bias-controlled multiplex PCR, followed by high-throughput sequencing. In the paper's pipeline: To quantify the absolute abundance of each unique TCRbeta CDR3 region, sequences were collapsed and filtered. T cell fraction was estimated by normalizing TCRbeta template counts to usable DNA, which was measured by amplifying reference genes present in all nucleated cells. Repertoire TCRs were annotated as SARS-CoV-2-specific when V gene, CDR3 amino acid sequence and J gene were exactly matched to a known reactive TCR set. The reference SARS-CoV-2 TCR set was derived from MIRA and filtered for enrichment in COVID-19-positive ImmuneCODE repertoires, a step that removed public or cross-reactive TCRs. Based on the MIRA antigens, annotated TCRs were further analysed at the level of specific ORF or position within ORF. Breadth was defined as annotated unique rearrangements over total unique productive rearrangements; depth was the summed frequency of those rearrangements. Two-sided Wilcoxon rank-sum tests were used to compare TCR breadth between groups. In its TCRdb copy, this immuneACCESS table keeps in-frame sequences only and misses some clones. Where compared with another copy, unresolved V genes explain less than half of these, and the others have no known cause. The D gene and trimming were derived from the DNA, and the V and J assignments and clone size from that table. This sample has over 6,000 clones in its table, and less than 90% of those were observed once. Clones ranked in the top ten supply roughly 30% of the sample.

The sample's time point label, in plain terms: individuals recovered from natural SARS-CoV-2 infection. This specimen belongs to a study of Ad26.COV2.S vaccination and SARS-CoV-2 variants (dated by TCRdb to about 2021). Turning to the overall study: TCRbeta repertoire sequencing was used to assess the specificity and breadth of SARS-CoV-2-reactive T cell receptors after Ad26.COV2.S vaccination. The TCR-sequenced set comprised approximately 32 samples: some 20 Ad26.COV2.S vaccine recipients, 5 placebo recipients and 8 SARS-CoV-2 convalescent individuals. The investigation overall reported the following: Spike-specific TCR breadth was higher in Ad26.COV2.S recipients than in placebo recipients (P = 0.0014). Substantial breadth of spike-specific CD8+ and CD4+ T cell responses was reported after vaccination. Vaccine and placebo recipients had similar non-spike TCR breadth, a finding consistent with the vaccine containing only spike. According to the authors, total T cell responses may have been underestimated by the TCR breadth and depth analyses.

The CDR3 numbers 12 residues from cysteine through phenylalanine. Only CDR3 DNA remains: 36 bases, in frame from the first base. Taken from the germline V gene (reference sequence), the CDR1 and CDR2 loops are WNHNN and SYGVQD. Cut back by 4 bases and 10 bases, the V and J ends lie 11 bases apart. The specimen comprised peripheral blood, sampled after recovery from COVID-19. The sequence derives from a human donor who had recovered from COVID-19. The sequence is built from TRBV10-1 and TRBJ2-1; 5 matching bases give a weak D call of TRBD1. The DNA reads TGCGCCAGCAGTGGGCAGGGCAGAGAGCAGTTCTTC. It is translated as CASSGQGREQFF.